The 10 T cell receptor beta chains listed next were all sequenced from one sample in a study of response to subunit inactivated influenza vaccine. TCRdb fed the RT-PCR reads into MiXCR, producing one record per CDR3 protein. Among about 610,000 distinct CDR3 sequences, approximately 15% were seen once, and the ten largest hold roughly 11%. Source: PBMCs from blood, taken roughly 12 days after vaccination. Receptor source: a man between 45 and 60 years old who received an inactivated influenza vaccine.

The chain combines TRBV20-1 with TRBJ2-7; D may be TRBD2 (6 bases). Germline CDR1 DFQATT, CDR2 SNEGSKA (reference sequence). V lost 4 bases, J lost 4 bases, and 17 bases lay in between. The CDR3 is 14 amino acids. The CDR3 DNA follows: TGCAGTGCTAATCCGACTAGAGGGTCATACGAGCAGTACTTC. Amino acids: CSANPTRGSYEQYF.

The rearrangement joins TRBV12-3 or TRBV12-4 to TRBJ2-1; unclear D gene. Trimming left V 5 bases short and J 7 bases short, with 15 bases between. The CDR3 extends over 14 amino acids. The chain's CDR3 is CASSPLAQSNEQFF. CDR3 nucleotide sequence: TGTGCCAGCAGTCCACTTGCCCAGTCAAATGAGCAGTTCTTC.

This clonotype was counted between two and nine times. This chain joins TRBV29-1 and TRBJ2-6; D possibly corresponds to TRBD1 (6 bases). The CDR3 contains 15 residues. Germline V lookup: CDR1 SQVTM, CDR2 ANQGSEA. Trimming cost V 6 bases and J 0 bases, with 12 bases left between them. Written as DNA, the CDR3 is TGCAGCGTCCAGACAGGAGTCTCTGGGGCCAACGTCCTGACTTTC. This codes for CSVQTGVSGANVLTF.

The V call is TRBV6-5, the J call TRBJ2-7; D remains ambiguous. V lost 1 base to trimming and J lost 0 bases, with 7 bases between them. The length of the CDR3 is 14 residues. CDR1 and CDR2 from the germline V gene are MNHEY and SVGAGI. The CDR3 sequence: CASSYFADSYEQYF. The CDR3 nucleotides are TGTGCCAGCAGTTACTTCGCGGACTCCTACGAGCAGTACTTC.

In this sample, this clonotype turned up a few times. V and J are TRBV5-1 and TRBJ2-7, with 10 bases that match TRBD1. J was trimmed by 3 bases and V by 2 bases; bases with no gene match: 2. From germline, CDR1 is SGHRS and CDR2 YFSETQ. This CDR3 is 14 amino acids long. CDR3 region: CASSFGTGVYEQYF. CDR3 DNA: TGCGCCAGCAGCTTCGGGACAGGGGTCTACGAGCAGTACTTC.

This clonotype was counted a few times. The DNA for the CDR3 is TGCGCCAGCAGCCGTAGTAGGGGGGCGCTTGGAAACACCATATATTTT. It yields the protein CASSRSRGALGNTIYF. The chain employs TRBV4-3 and TRBJ1-3; tentative D call: TRBD1 (6 bases). The CDR3 contains 16 residues. Germline V gene lookup returns CDR1 LGHNA and CDR2 YSLEER. V lost 4 bases and J 3 bases, leaving 16 bases between the germline ends.

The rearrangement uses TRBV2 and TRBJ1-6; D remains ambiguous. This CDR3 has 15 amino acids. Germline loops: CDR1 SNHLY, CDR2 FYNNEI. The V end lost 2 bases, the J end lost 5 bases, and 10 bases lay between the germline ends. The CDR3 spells CASSESGGNNSPLHF. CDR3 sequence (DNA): TGTGCCAGCAGTGAATCCGGCGGAAATAATTCACCCCTCCACTTT. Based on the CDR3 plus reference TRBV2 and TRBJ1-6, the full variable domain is EPEVTQTPSHQVTQMGQEVILRCVPISNHLYFYWYRQILGQKVEFLVSFYNNEISEKSEIFDDQFSVERPDGSNFTLKIRSTKLEDSAMYFCASSESGGNNSPLHFGNGTRLTVT.

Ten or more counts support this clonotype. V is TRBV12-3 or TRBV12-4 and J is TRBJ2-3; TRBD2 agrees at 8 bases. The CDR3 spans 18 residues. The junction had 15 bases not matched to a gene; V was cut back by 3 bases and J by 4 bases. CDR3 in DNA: TGTGCCAGCAGTTTGGTGTCCCCCTTAGCGGGATGGGCAGATACGCAGTATTTT. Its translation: CASSLVSPLAGWADTQYF.

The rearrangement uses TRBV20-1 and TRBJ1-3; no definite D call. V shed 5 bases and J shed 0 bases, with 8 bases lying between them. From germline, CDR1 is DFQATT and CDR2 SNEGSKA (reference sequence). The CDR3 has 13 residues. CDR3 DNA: TGCAGTGCTCGACTTCACTCTGGAAACACCATATATTTT. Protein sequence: CSARLHSGNTIYF.

CDR3 DNA: TGCAGCGTTGACAAACAGGGGGCTAGTGGCTACACCTTC. Translating gives CSVDKQGASGYTF. The V call is TRBV29-1, the J call TRBJ1-2; TRBD1 matches 9 bases. CDR1 and CDR2 (germline): SQVTM, ANQGSEA. The CDR3 runs to 13 residues. V dropped 3 bases and J dropped 7; count of bases not matched to a gene: 6. Full variable domain (remainder filled in from reference TRBV29-1 and TRBJ1-2): SAVISQKPSRDICQRGTSLTIQCQVDSQVTMMFWYRQQPGQSLTLIATANQGSEATYESGFVIDKFPISRPNLTFSTLTVSNMSPEDSSIYLCSVDKQGASGYTFGSGTRLTVV.